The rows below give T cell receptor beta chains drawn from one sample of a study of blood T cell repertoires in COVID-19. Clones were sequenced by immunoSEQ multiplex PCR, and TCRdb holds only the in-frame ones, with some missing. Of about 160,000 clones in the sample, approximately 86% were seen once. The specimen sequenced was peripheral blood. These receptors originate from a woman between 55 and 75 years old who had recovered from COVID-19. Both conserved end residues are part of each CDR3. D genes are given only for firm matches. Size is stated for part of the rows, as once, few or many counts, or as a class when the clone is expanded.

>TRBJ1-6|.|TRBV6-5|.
TGTGCCAGCAGTTATAGGGGAAGTGATTCACCCCTCCACTTT
CASSYRGSDSPLHF
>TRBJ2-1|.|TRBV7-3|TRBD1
TGTGCCAGCAGCTTAACGGACAGGGACTATGAGCAGTTCTTC
CASSLTDRDYEQFF
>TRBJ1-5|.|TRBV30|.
TGTGCCTGGGCTAGAGGGGAGGATCAGCCCCAGCATTTT
CAWARGEDQPQHF
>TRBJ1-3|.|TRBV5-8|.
TGTGCCAGCGTACCGACAGGCCTCTCTGGAAACACCATATATTTT
CASVPTGLSGNTIYF
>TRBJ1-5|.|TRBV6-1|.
TGTGCCAGCAGTGAAGCGCGTCACAGGGCCACTTATCAGCCCCAGCATTTT
CASSEARHRATYQPQHF
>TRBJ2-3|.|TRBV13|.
TGTGCCAGCAGCGCCCCGGGAACCACAGATACGCAGTATTTT
CASSAPGTTDTQYF
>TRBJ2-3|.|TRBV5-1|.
TGCGCCAGCAGCGATGGGGGCTCCACAGATACGCAGTATTTT
CASSDGGSTDTQYF
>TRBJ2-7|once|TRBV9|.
TGTGCCAGCAGCGTAGACGGGGGAAAAGTCTACGAGCAGTACTTC
CASSVDGGKVYEQYF
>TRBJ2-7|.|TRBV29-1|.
TGCAGCGTTGCCGGGACACCCTACGAGCAGTACTTC
CSVAGTPYEQYF
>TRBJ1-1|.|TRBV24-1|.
TGTGCCACCAGCCCCAGAGGGGGAACCACTGAAGCTTTCTTT
CATSPRGGTTEAFF
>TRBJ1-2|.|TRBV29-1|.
TGCAGCGTAATGACAGATAACTATGGCTACACCTTC
CSVMTDNYGYTF
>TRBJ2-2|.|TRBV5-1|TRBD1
TGCGCCAGCAGCGACCCTCAGGGGGCCGCCGGGGAGCTGTTTTTT
CASSDPQGAAGELFF
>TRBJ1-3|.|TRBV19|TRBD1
TGTGCCAGTTCGTCCAGGGGGTTCGACTCTGGAAACACCATATATTTT
CASSSRGFDSGNTIYF
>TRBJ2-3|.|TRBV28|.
TGTGCCAGCAGTCCAGGGGTCCCCGGCCCAGATACGCAGTATTTT
CASSPGVPGPDTQYF
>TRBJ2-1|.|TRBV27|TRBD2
TGTGCCAGCAGCCAAGCGGGGGGCAATGAGCAGTTCTTC
CASSQAGGNEQFF
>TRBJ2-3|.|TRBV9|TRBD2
TGTGCCAGCAGCGAGACCTCCCTCGGACTAGCCACAGATACGCAGTATTTT
CASSETSLGLATDTQYF
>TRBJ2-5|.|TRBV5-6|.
TGTGCCAGCGCTATGAGCAGGCGAAAAAAAGAGACCCAGTACTTC
CASAMSRRKKETQYF
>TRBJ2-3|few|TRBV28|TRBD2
TGTGCCAGCAGGTCGCCCTGGGAGGGTAGCACAGATACGCAGTATTTT
CASRSPWEGSTDTQYF
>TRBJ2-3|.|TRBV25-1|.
TGTGCCAGCAATCGGGACACAGATACGCAGTATTTT
CASNRDTDTQYF
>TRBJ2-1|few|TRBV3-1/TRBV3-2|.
TGTGCCAGCAGCCTCAGAGGAGGGGGCGAGGAGCAGTTCTTC
CASSLRGGGEEQFF
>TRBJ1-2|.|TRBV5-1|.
TGCGCCAGCAGCTTGGAAGGCAGGGGAGGGTTCGGAGGCTACACCTTC
CASSLEGRGGFGGYTF
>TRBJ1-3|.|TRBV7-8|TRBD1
TGTGCCAGCAGCTTAACAGGGGGCGAAGGAAACACCATATATTTT
CASSLTGGEGNTIYF
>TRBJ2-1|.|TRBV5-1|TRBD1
TGCGCCAGCAGCTTGGACAGGGGGCTCAATGAGCAGTTCTTC
CASSLDRGLNEQFF
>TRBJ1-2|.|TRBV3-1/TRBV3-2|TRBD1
TGTGCCAGCAGCCAACTCGGACAGGCTAACTATGGCTACACCTTC
CASSQLGQANYGYTF
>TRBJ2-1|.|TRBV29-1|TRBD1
TGCAGCGTTGGGGGCAGGGGGCTCGAGGTGAATGAGCAGTTCTTC
CSVGGRGLEVNEQFF
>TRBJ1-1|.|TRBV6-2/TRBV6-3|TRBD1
TGTGCCAGCAGTTACAGGGGGGACAGCGAAGCTTTCTTT
CASSYRGDSEAFF
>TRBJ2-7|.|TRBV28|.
TGTGCCAGCAGTCCCTGGGGAGGTAGGACCTACGAGCAGTACTTC
CASSPWGGRTYEQYF
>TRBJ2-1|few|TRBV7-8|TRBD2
TGTGCCAGCAGCTACGGAGCGGGGGATGGCAATGAGCAGTTCTTC
CASSYGAGDGNEQFF
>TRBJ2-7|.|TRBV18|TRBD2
TGTGCCAGCTCACCTCCAAGCGGGGGGGTTTACGAGCAGTACTTC
CASSPPSGGVYEQYF
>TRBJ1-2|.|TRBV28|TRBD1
TGTGCCAGCAGTCTCACCACCCGGGACAGACACCTTGGTTATGGCTACACCTTC
CASSLTTRDRHLGYGYTF
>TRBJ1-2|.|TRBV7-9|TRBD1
TGTGCCAGCAGCCACAGTCGGACAGGCGGAAATGGCTACACCTTC
CASSHSRTGGNGYTF
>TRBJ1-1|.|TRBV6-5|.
TGTGCCGCTACCGGGAGCTTGAACACTGAAGCTTTCTTT
CAATGSLNTEAFF
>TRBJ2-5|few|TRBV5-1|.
TGCGCCAGCAGCATTGGATCTTGGACAGCCCAAGAGACCCAGTACTTC
CASSIGSWTAQETQYF
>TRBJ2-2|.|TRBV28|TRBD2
TGTGCCAGCGGACTAGCGGGGAGCACCGGGGAGCTGTTTTTT
CASGLAGSTGELFF
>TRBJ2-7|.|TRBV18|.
TGTGCCAGCTCAACGACTCCGGGGTCTTACGACGAGCAGTACTTC
CASSTTPGSYDEQYF
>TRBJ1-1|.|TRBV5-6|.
TGTGCCAGCAACAGCTTGTTTGTAGAGGGGGACACTGAAGCTTTCTTT
CASNSLFVEGDTEAFF
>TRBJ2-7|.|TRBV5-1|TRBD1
TGCGCCAGCAGCCCGCGACCAACAGGGGCCAATGACCTCACCTACGAGCAGTACTTC
CASSPRPTGANDLTYEQYF
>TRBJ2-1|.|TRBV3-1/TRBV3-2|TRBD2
TGTGCCAGCAGCCAAGAACCAGCGGGGGGGAGCCGGCCCTACAATGAGCAGTTCTTC
CASSQEPAGGSRPYNEQFF
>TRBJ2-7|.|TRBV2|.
TGTGCCACCGGGGACTTCTACGAGCAGTACTTC
CATGDFYEQYF
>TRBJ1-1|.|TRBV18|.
TGTGCCAGCTCAATGGGACTCCGGAACACTGAAGCTTTCTTT
CASSMGLRNTEAFF
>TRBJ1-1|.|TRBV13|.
TGTGCCAGCAGCCACTGGGGGCGCGGAAACACTGAAGCTTTCTTT
CASSHWGRGNTEAFF
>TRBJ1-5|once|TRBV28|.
TGTGCCAGCGGCTTGGGGCCTCCCCAGCATTTT
CASGLGPPQHF
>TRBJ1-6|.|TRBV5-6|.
TGTGCCAGCAGCTTGATGACAGTTCCACCCCTCCACTTT
CASSLMTVPPLHF
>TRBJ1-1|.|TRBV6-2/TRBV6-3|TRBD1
TGTGCCAGCAGTTACCTACTAGGGACAGGCGAAGGGAACACTGAAGCTTTCTTT
CASSYLLGTGEGNTEAFF
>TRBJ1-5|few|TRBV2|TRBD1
TGTGCCAGCAGTGGGACAGGGGGGGATCAGCCCCAGCATTTT
CASSGTGGDQPQHF
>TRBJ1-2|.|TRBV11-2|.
TGTGCCAGCAGCCCCCACCAGGGGAACTATGGCTACACCTTC
CASSPHQGNYGYTF
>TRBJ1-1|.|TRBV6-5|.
TGTGCCAGCAGTTACCTGGGCGAGAACACTGAAGCTTTCTTT
CASSYLGENTEAFF
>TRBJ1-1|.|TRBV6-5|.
TGTGCCAGCAGAACCCGTAGGGGTACTGAAGCTTTCTTT
CASRTRRGTEAFF
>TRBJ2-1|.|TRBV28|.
TGTGCCAGCAGTTTTCCCGGGCGGAGGGGTGAGCAGTTCTTC
CASSFPGRRGEQFF
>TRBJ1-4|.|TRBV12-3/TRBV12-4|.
TGTGCCAGCAGTTTTAGGAACAGTGAAAAACTGTTTTTT
CASSFRNSEKLFF
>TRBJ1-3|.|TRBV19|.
TGTGCCAGTAGGTGGACTGACTCTGGAAACACCATATATTTT
CASRWTDSGNTIYF
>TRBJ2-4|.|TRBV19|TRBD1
TGTGCCAGTAGTATAGCCTCGGGACAGGCTAAAAACATTCAGTACTTC
CASSIASGQAKNIQYF
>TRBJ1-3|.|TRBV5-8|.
TGTGCCAGCAGCTTGAGGGACGGGGGAAGAAACACCATATATTTT
CASSLRDGGRNTIYF
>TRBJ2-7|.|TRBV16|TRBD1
TGTGCCAGCAGCCAATCCAGGACAGGGGGCTGGTACGAGCAGTACTTC
CASSQSRTGGWYEQYF
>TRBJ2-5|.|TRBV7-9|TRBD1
TGTGCCAGCAAAACCCAGGACAGGGTCGAGACCCAGTACTTC
CASKTQDRVETQYF